The 10 T cell receptor beta chains listed next were all sequenced from one sample in a study of blood T cell repertoires in COVID-19. Assay: immunoSEQ multiplex PCR; the TCRdb copy retains only in-frame clones and omits some. This table holds 490,000 or so clones, roughly 90% found once. Sequencing input: PBMCs or T cells enriched from blood (not recorded which). The origin of the receptors is a woman aged 40 to 50 who had recovered from COVID-19.

This chain joins TRBV5-1 and TRBJ2-3; 8 positions match TRBD2. Trimming at V came to 4 bases and at J to 4 bases, leaving 8 bases not matched to a gene. The CDR3 contains 15 residues. CDR1 and CDR2 from the germline V gene are SGHRS and YFSETQ. As DNA, the CDR3 is TGCGCCAGCAGCCAACTAGCGGTTCCACCAGATACGCAGTATTTT. Translating gives CASSQLAVPPDTQYF.

In its sample, this clone was seen once. The V call is TRBV27, the J call TRBJ1-2; maybe TRBD1 (6 bases). Trimming cost V 6 bases and J 4 bases, with 15 bases left between them. Looked up from germline, CDR1 is MNHEY and CDR2 is SMNVEV (reference sequence). This CDR3 spans 14 amino acids. The CDR3 bases are TGTGCCAGCAGCACCTTTCAGGGGAGCTATGGCTACACCTTC. It is translated as CASSTFQGSYGYTF.

The CDR3 sequence is CSTSFQEDRSFYGYTF. CDR3 DNA: TGCAGCACTTCCTTTCAAGAGGACAGGTCCTTCTATGGCTACACCTTC. This sequence joins TRBV29-1 and TRBJ1-2; 7 positions match TRBD1. CDR3 length equals 16 residues. After removal of 8 bases from V and 4 bases from J, the junction contained 19 bases not matched to a gene. In germline, CDR1 is SQVTM, CDR2 ANQGSEA.

This chain joins TRBV27 and TRBJ2-7, with no clear D. The germline V and J ends were trimmed by 0 bases and 3 bases, with 6 bases remaining between them. The CDR3 is made up of 13 amino acids. The V gene's germline CDR1 is MNHEY and CDR2 SMNVEV (reference sequence). The CDR3 sequence: CASSLSVHYEQYF. CDR3 nucleotides: TGTGCCAGCAGTTTATCGGTACACTACGAGCAGTACTTC.

The gene calls are TRBV7-2 and TRBJ1-2; D might be TRBD1 (5 bases). The length of the CDR3 is 14 residues. The V gene's germline CDR1 is SGHTA and CDR2 FQGNSA. V lost 2 bases, J lost 10 bases, and 17 bases lay in between. CDR3 DNA sequence: TGTGCCAGCAGCTTACTGGGTCAGGGCGGAGCCTACACCTTC. It is translated as CASSLLGQGGAYTF.

This clone was detected once. CDR3 in amino acids: CASSSPIRGKYEQYF. DNA of the CDR3: TGTGCCAGCAGTTCTCCGATCAGGGGAAAGTACGAGCAGTACTTC. V and J are TRBV6-5 and TRBJ2-7, with TRBD1 as a possible D gene (6 bases). CDR3 length: 15 amino acids. Germline CDR1 reads MNHEY; CDR2 reads SVGAGI. Trimming cost V 4 bases and J 4 bases, with 17 bases left between them.

This chain joins TRBV5-4 and TRBJ2-5, with TRBD2 as a possible D gene (6 bases). CDR3 length equals 15 residues. Between the trimmed V and J ends, which lost 0 bases and 4 bases, there was a span of 13 bases. The germline V gene has CDR1 SGHNT and CDR2 YYREEE (reference sequence). CDR3 in amino acids: CASSLDPTSIETQYF. The CDR3 bases are TGTGCCAGCAGCTTGGACCCGACTAGTATAGAGACCCAGTACTTC. Full variable domain (rest looked up from reference TRBV5-4 and TRBJ2-5): ETGVTQSPTHLIKTRGQQVTLRCSSQSGHNTVSWYQQALGQGPQFIFQYYREEENGRGNFPPRFSGLQFPNYSSELNVNALELDDSALYLCASSLDPTSIETQYFGPGTRLLVL.

This chain links TRBV12-3 or TRBV12-4 with TRBJ1-5; 7 nucleotides line up with TRBD1. The J segment lost 7 bases and the V segment lost 7 bases, leaving 4 bases of the junction unmatched. The CDR3 runs to 12 residues. The CDR3 region has the DNA TGTGCCAGCAACCGACAGGGACAGCCCCAGCATTTT. Its protein is CASNRQGQPQHF.

The chain employs TRBV6-5 and TRBJ2-1, with 7 bases matching TRBD2. The ends lost 0 bases at V and 5 bases at J; junction bases unmatched: 7. Germline V gene sequence: CDR1 MNHEY, CDR2 SVGAGI. This CDR3 comprises 16 residues. The CDR3 sequence: CASSYSRHAGDNEQFF. Here the CDR3 DNA reads TGTGCCAGCAGTTACTCGAGACATGCGGGGGACAATGAGCAGTTCTTC.

In the case of this clone: At one end, the junction sequence differs from germline, possibly due to a read error. This chain joins TRBV5-6 and TRBJ1-4; D is perhaps TRBD1 (5 bases). The CDR3 sequence is 12 residues long. Germline CDR1 reads SGHDT; CDR2 reads YYEEEE. CDR3 nucleotides: TGTGCCAGCAGCCGCGACTTTGGGGCGGTGCTGTTT. Amino acid sequence: CASSRDFGAVLF.